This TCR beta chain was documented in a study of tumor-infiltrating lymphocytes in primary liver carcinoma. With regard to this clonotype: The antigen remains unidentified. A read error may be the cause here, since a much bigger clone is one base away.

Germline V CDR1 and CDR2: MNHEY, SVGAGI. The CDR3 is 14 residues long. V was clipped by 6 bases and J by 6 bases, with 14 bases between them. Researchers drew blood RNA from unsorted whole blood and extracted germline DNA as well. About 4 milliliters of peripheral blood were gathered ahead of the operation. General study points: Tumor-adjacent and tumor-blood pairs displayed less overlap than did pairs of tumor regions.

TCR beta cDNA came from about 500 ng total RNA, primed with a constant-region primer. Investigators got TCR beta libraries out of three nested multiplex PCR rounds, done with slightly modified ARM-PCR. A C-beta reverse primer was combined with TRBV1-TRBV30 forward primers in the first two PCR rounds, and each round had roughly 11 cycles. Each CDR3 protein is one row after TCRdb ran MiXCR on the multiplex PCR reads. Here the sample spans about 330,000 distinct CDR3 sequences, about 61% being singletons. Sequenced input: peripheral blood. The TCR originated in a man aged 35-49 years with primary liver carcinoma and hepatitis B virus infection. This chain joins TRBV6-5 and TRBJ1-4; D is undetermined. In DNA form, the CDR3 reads TGTGCCAGCAGGGACCCTAAAGGCTATGAAAAACTGTTTTTT. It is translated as CASRDPKGYEKLFF.